This T cell receptor (beta chain) was recovered during a study of T-cell reconstitution after alpha-beta-depleted transplantation in children. Construction of the TCRbeta library involved unique molecular identifiers. TCRdb independently ran MiXCR on the PCR reads; one entry per CDR3 protein. The table lists approximately 240,000 distinct CDR3 sequences, approximately 10% of them singletons. The CDR3 length is 16 residues. CDR1 and CDR2 (germline): LGHDT, YNNKEL (reference sequence). With 0 bases removed from V and 1 base from J, the gap between germline ends came to 11 bases. This chain joins TRBV3-1 and TRBJ2-3; tentatively, D is TRBD2 (6 bases). The sample here was PBMCs from the stem cell graft donor, taken from the stem cell graft. This TCR derives from a human donor who donated a stem cell graft to a child with acute lymphoblastic leukemia. CDR3 in DNA: TGTGCCAGCAGCCAAGATGGAGGGTCCCGCACAGATACGCAGTATTTT. Amino acid sequence: CASSQDGGSRTDTQYF.